This T cell receptor beta chain was obtained from a study of shared clonotypes between healthy human individuals. Study outcomes and limitations: Non-shared clonotypes had lower generation probabilities than clonotypes shared by all four sorted-subset donors.

Concerning this clone: Antigen unknown.

There are 15 residues in the CDR3. V lost 2 bases, J lost 6 bases, and 13 bases lay in between. The method was immunoSEQ multiplex PCR; TCRdb's version includes in-frame clones alone and lacks a portion of them. Of some 2,400,000 clones listed, under 97% were seen once; the top ten hold 0.13%. The clonotype originates from a man younger than 35 in good health. The specimen sequenced was naive CD4+ T cells sorted from blood. Described subset: CD45RA+ positively selected. This chain connects TRBV23-1 to TRBJ1-4; D call uncertain. TRBV23-1 is treated as an ORF (open reading frame) with a function not yet certain. In nucleotides, the CDR3 is TGCGCCAGCAGTCAAAGATCGGGGAGGGATGAAAAACTGTTTTTT. This encodes CASSQRSGRDEKLFF.